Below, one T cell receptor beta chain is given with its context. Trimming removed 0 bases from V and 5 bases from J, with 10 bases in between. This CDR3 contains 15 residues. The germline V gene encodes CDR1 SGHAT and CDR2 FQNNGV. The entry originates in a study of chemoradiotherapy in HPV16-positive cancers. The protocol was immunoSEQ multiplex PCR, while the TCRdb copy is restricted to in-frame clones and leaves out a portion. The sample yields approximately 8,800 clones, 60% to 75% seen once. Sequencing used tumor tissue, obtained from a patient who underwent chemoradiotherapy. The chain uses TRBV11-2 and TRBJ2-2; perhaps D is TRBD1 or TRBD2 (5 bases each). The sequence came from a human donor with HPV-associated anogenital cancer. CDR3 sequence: CASSLEIWGTGELFF. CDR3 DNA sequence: TGTGCCAGCAGCTTAGAGATTTGGGGGACCGGGGAGCTGTTTTTT. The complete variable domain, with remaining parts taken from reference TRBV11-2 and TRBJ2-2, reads EAGVAQSPRYKIIEKRQSVAFWCNPISGHATLYWYQQILGQGPKLLIQFQNNGVVDDSQLPKDRFSAERLKGVDSTLKIQPAKLEDSAVYLCASSLEIWGTGELFFGEGSRLTVL.